The clone carrying this T cell receptor (beta chain) was counted at least ten times. As yet, its antigen is unknown. TCR beta CDR3 sequences were amplified from RNA transcripts. The primer set for the first-round RT-PCR of the TCR CDR3 was HTBI. TCRdb reprocessed the multiplex PCR reads with MiXCR, giving one entry per CDR3 protein. The table has some 350,000 distinct CDR3 sequences, 15% to 18% seen once; the top ten hold 28%. The data belong to a study of T cells in Graves' hyperthyroidism and ophthalmopathy. Diagnosis of hyperthyroidism was new in patients aged 18 to 65, and its duration was under 2 months. The PBMCs had their origin in roughly 9.8 ml of fresh peripheral blood. Study results and limitations: Classification by a 13 V-J model distinguished ophthalmopathy from stable hyperthyroidism. Researchers found most expanded thyroid clonotypes above 0.001 in blood as well.

With V trimmed by 9 bases and J by 2 bases, 9 bases remained unmatched. The CDR3 is made up of 15 amino acids. The germline V gene has CDR1 MNHEY and CDR2 SMNVEV (reference sequence). The TCR was taken from a woman younger than 30 with Graves' hyperthyroidism that later progressed to Graves' ophthalmopathy. The sample taken for sequencing was blood. The genes are TRBV27 and TRBJ2-3; 9 bases match TRBD1. The CDR3 is CASASGTGYTDTQYF. In DNA, the CDR3 is TGTGCCAGTGCTTCCGGGACAGGGTACACAGATACGCAGTATTTT.